This T cell receptor (beta chain) was recorded in a study of CD8 T cells in Susac syndrome. V was pared by 5 bases and J by 2 bases, with 9 bases between. The CDR3 contains 13 residues. Germline CDR1 and CDR2: LNHNV and YYDKDF (reference sequence). An amount of RNA that ranged from roughly 0.45 to 1 ug was reverse transcribed with random hexamers. The authors amplified TCR beta CDR3 across 54 Vbeta and 13 Jbeta using immunoSEQ multiplex PCR. TCRdb independently ran MiXCR on the immunoSEQ multiplex PCR reads; one entry per CDR3 protein. Among over 120,000 distinct CDR3 sequences listed, around 95% were seen once. Study-level findings and limits: The CD4+ T cell repertoires that were profiled in Susac syndrome showed no clonal expansion.

For this clonotype: Its antigen remains unknown.

Recently defined diagnostic criteria classed the Susac syndrome patients as definite or probable. The sequencing input was CD4+ T cells from PBMCs. The V call is TRBV15, the J call TRBJ1-1, with D possibly matching TRBD1 (5 bases). This receptor was taken from a human donor with Susac syndrome. The CDR3 loop is CATSRQSNTEAFF. The CDR3 DNA is TGTGCCACCAGCCGACAGAGTAACACTGAAGCTTTCTTT.